This is a list of T cell receptor beta chains from one sample in a study of CD8 T cells in ankylosing spondylitis. TCRdb used MiXCR to reprocess the 5' RACE reads, holding one entry per CDR3 protein. The sample consists of about 250,000 distinct CDR3 sequences, roughly 32% of them appearing once. The sequencing sample was made of blood, either unsorted or a sorted T cell fraction (not recorded which). The receptors were sampled from a male donor with ankylosing spondylitis or in good health (not recorded which). Both conserved end residues are part of each CDR3. The order of the fields is D gene, clone size, J gene, V gene, CDR3 protein, CDR3 DNA. D genes are given only for firm matches. Part of the rows lack a size; the others show once, few, many or a class for expanded clones.

.	few	TRBJ2-7	TRBV20-1	CSARWGAPAYEQYF	TGCAGTGCTAGGTGGGGGGCCCCTGCCTACGAGCAGTACTTC
.	.	TRBJ2-2	TRBV20-1	CSAIILRGGAGELFF	TGCAGTGCTATTATCCTGCGGGGCGGGGCCGGGGAGCTGTTTTTT
TRBD2	once	TRBJ2-7	TRBV28	CASSGRDYSYEQYF	TGTGCCAGCAGTGGCCGGGACTATTCCTACGAGCAGTACTTC
.	few	TRBJ2-3	TRBV12-3/TRBV12-4	CASSWGRATDTQYF	TGTGCCAGCAGTTGGGGCCGAGCCACAGATACGCAGTATTTT
.	.	TRBJ2-1	TRBV5-1	CASSLDWAPYNEQFF	TGCGCCAGCAGCTTGGATTGGGCTCCATACAATGAGCAGTTCTTC
.	.	TRBJ2-6	TRBV4-2	CASSHPRAGGANVLTF	TGTGCCAGCAGCCACCCGCGGGCAGGTGGGGCCAACGTCCTGACTTTC
.	few	TRBJ2-1	TRBV7-8	CASSLGSSAANNEQFF	TGTGCCAGCAGCTTAGGCAGTTCGGCAGCAAACAATGAGCAGTTCTTC
.	few	TRBJ2-2	TRBV20-1	CSARDQAITGELFF	TGCAGTGCTAGAGATCAGGCGATAACCGGGGAGCTGTTTTTT
TRBD1	.	TRBJ1-4	TRBV4-1	CASSQDGSGGMTNEKLFF	TGCGCCAGCAGCCAAGATGGATCAGGGGGCATGACTAATGAAAAACTGTTTTTT
.	.	TRBJ2-2	TRBV25-1	CASRAGTLVHGELFF	TGTGCCAGCAGGGCCGGGACTCTTGTGCACGGGGAGCTGTTTTTT
TRBD2	.	TRBJ2-3	TRBV12-3/TRBV12-4	CASIMGLASDTQYF	TGTGCCAGCATCATGGGACTAGCCTCAGATACGCAGTATTTT
.	few	TRBJ2-7	TRBV19	CASSLGTKTYEQYF	TGTGCCAGTAGCCTCGGGACCAAGACCTACGAGCAGTACTTC
.	.	TRBJ2-7	TRBV3-1	CASSQAGRQQYF	TGTGCCAGCAGCCAGGCCGGCCGACAGCAGTACTTC
TRBD1	.	TRBJ2-7	TRBV27	CASSSLLGDSFYEQYF	TGTGCCAGCAGCTCCCTCCTCGGGGACAGTTTCTACGAGCAGTACTTC
TRBD2	.	TRBJ2-3	TRBV20-1	CSASTSGRTDTQYF	TGCAGTGCTTCGACTAGCGGCCGCACAGATACGCAGTATTTT
.	.	TRBJ1-4	TRBV12-3/TRBV12-4	CASRRDTKEKLFF	TGTGCCAGCAGACGCGATACTAAAGAAAAACTGTTTTTT
TRBD1	few	TRBJ1-1	TRBV11-1	CASSPWTGEDTEAFF	TGTGCCAGCAGCCCCTGGACAGGGGAGGATACTGAAGCTTTCTTT
.	.	TRBJ2-1	TRBV10-3	CAISKTGLHEQFF	TGTGCCATCAGTAAAACAGGGCTCCATGAGCAGTTCTTC
.	.	TRBJ1-5	TRBV20-1	CSARLVENQPQHF	TGCAGTGCTAGACTCGTGGAGAATCAGCCCCAGCATTTT
.	.	TRBJ1-1	TRBV12-3/TRBV12-4	CASSLGREGAMNTEAFF	TGTGCCAGCAGTTTAGGCCGAGAAGGGGCTATGAACACTGAAGCTTTCTTT
.	.	TRBJ1-2	TRBV12-3/TRBV12-4	CASSLYWQGDYGYTF	TGTGCCAGCAGTTTATATTGGCAGGGTGACTATGGCTACACCTTC
TRBD2	.	TRBJ2-5	TRBV4-1	CASSQTSGGAGGETQYF	TGCGCCAGCAGCCAGACTAGCGGGGGGGCAGGAGGCGAGACCCAGTACTTC
.	.	TRBJ2-1	TRBV24-1	CATSDARLGEQFF	TGTGCCACCAGTGACGCTAGGTTGGGTGAGCAGTTCTTC
.	.	TRBJ2-1	TRBV20-1	CSARDPPGDEQFF	TGCAGTGCTAGAGATCCCCCAGGGGATGAGCAGTTCTTC
.	.	TRBJ2-1	TRBV4-1	CASSPNAGVLREQFF	TGCGCCAGCAGCCCTAACGCAGGGGTACTCCGGGAGCAGTTCTTC
TRBD1	.	TRBJ2-7	TRBV19	CASSTPGQGALRQYF	TGTGCCAGTAGTACACCGGGACAGGGGGCTTTACGGCAGTACTTC
.	.	TRBJ1-2	TRBV20-1	CSATRGDQNYGYTF	TGCAGTGCTACCCGGGGGGACCAGAACTATGGCTACACCTTC
.	few	TRBJ2-1	TRBV12-3/TRBV12-4	CASSLLGTHDNEQFF	TGTGCCAGCAGTTTATTGGGGACACACGACAATGAGCAGTTCTTC
TRBD1	.	TRBJ2-7	TRBV7-9	CASSSPTGTGGREQYF	TGTGCCAGCAGCTCTCCAACCGGGACAGGGGGCCGGGAGCAGTACTTC
TRBD1	many	TRBJ1-2	TRBV29-1	CSVRTGGYGYTF	TGCAGCGTCCGGACAGGGGGGTATGGCTACACCTTC
.	.	TRBJ2-5	TRBV5-6	CASSLVVSSHQSF	TGTGCCAGCAGCTTGGTAGTGTCTAGCCACCAGTCCTTC
TRBD1	.	TRBJ2-7	TRBV3-1	CASTLQGAGEQYF	TGTGCCAGCACCCTCCAGGGGGCCGGGGAGCAGTACTTC
TRBD2	.	TRBJ2-1	TRBV12-3/TRBV12-4	CASIVILLAGAKSSYNEQFF	TGTGCCAGCATCGTGATCCTTCTAGCGGGGGCTAAAAGCTCCTACAATGAGCAGTTCTTC
.	.	TRBJ1-4	TRBV29-1	CSAGRVGSEKLFF	TGCAGCGCCGGGCGGGTGGGCAGTGAAAAACTGTTTTTT
TRBD1	many	TRBJ1-6	TRBV10-3	CAIRTGESPLHF	TGTGCCATCAGAACAGGGGAATCACCCCTCCACTTT
TRBD2	few	TRBJ2-1	TRBV20-1	CSARGTSGGHNEQFF	TGCAGTGCTAGAGGGACTAGCGGGGGGCACAATGAGCAGTTCTTC
.	.	TRBJ2-3	TRBV3-1	CASSQVMDPTDTQYF	TGTGCCAGCAGCCAAGTCATGGACCCGACAGATACGCAGTATTTT
.	.	TRBJ2-7	TRBV4-2	CASSQDGVSEYEQYF	TGTGCCAGCAGCCAAGATGGCGTTTCCGAGTACGAGCAGTACTTC
.	few	TRBJ2-7	TRBV7-9	CASSFNRDSYEQYF	TGTGCCAGCAGCTTCAACAGGGATTCCTACGAGCAGTACTTC
.	.	TRBJ2-5	TRBV20-1	CSASWRVAEETQYF	TGCAGTGCTAGTTGGCGTGTAGCGGAGGAGACCCAGTACTTC
.	many	TRBJ2-7	TRBV27	CASSRRASYEQYF	TGTGCCAGCAGCCGGAGAGCATCCTACGAGCAGTACTTC
.	.	TRBJ2-7	TRBV5-1	CASSLEPGYAYEQYF	TGCGCCAGCAGCTTGGAGCCAGGGTATGCCTACGAGCAGTACTTC
.	.	TRBJ1-1	TRBV29-1	CSTSRGGTEAFF	TGCAGCACCTCCCGGGGTGGAACTGAAGCTTTCTTT
.	.	TRBJ1-4	TRBV20-1	CSAGRENNEKLFF	TGCAGTGCTGGCAGGGAGAATAATGAAAAACTGTTTTTT
TRBD2	.	TRBJ2-7	TRBV5-6	CASSPLAGGNYEQYF	TGTGCCAGCAGCCCGTTAGCGGGGGGAAACTACGAGCAGTACTTC
.	few	TRBJ2-1	TRBV20-1	CSVRSRDSYYNEQFF	TGCAGTGTCAGAAGTAGGGACTCATACTACAATGAGCAGTTCTTC
TRBD2	.	TRBJ2-7	TRBV12-3/TRBV12-4	CASSLAGVTSYEQYF	TGTGCCAGCAGCCTAGCGGGGGTAACCTCCTACGAGCAGTACTTC
.	few	TRBJ1-5	TRBV15	CATSSGMGGDDQPQHF	TGTGCCACCAGCAGTGGAATGGGGGGAGACGATCAGCCCCAGCATTTT
.	few	TRBJ1-4	TRBV29-1	CSVVAGSVEKLFF	TGCAGCGTCGTGGCAGGGTCGGTTGAAAAACTGTTTTTT
.	.	TRBJ2-2	TRBV11-1	CASSLSPINIRDAGELFF	TGTGCCAGCAGCTTATCTCCGATTAATATCAGGGATGCCGGGGAGCTGTTTTTT
.	few	TRBJ2-1	TRBV20-1	CSAYRDPYNEQFF	TGCAGTGCTTACAGGGATCCCTACAATGAGCAGTTCTTC
.	.	TRBJ2-3	TRBV2	CASSDRRGQYF	TGTGCCAGCAGTGATCGCAGGGGGCAGTATTTT
.	many	TRBJ1-2	TRBV29-1	CSAGTDEGYTF	TGCAGCGCCGGGACTGATGAGGGCTACACCTTC